The subject of this entry is one T cell receptor (beta chain). Its matching antigen is unknown. CDR3 size: 14 residues. V shed 10 bases, J shed 2 bases, and the junction held 11 bases outside the gene matches. The germline CDR1 and CDR2 sequences are MDHEN and SYDVKM. This entry is derived from a study of PD-1 blockade in mismatch repair-deficient tumors. Study-wide results and limits: Tumor-resident clones, often undetectable pretreatment in blood, expanded then contracted after pembrolizumab.

Clones were read by immunoSEQ multiplex PCR, and TCRdb kept only the in-frame ones, dropping some. Among 30,000 to 40,000 clones listed, roughly 80% were seen once. PCR or immunohistochemistry showed mismatch repair deficiency in every enrolled patient. TCRs were sequenced from a few patients responding to pembrolizumab. The input for sequencing was PBMCs, taken approximately 6 weeks after starting pembrolizumab. The gene calls are TRBV28 and TRBJ2-7, with 7 nucleotides matching TRBD2. The source is an adult with mismatch repair-deficient cancer. In nucleotides, the CDR3 is TGTGCCACCGTAGACGGGGGGAGGGCCTACGAGCAGTACTTC. Translation gives CATVDGGRAYEQYF.